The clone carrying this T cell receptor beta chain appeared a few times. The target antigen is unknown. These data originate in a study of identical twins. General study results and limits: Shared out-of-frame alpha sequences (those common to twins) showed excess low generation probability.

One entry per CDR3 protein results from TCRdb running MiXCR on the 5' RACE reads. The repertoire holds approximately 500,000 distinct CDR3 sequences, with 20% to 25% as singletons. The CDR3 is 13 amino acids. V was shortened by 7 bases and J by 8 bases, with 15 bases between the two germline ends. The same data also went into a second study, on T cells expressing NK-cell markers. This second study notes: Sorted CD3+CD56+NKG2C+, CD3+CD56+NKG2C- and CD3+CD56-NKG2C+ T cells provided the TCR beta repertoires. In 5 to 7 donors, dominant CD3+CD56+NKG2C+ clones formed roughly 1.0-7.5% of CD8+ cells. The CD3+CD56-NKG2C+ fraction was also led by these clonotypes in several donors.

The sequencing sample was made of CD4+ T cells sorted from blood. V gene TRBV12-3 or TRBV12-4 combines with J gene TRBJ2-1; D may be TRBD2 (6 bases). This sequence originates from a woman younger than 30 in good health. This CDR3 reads CASTRSERDEQFF. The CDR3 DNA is TGTGCCAGCACCCGGTCCGAGCGGGATGAGCAGTTCTTC.